One sample yielded the 7 T cell receptor beta chains listed below, sequenced in a study of cytomegalovirus exposure and HLA in healthy donors (dated by TCRdb to about 2017). Library prep was done by the immunoSEQ multiplex PCR assay. Drawn from immuneACCESS, this table holds only the in-frame rearrangements with V and J called that TCRdb kept. Clones are partly lost; checked studies trace under half to an unresolved V gene and leave the rest unexplained. The sample has around 150,000 clones on record, about 82% of them singletons. Of the sample, around 2% is held by the ten largest clones. Source material: PBMCs. Source of these receptors: a man aged 25-45 years in good health and CMV-seropositive.

V gene TRBV11-2 combines with J gene TRBJ1-2; D might be TRBD1 (5 bases). V dropped 4 bases and J dropped 6 bases, with 15 bases sitting between them. Per germline, CDR1 SGHAT and CDR2 FQNNGV. CDR3 length equals 14 residues. CDR3 sequence: CASSSGDSLDGYTF. DNA of the CDR3: TGTGCCAGCAGCTCGGGCGACAGTCTGGATGGCTACACCTTC.

J is TRBJ2-1 and V is TRBV7-9, with 13 bases fitting TRBD2. The germline CDR1 and CDR2 sequences are SEHNR and FQNEAQ (reference sequence). J gave up 7 bases and V 6 bases, and 6 bases lay outside the gene matches. The CDR3 totals 15 residues. The CDR3 reads CASRTSGGPGNEQFF. The CDR3 DNA reads TGTGCCAGCAGGACTAGCGGGGGGCCAGGGAATGAGCAGTTCTTC.

The chain is built from TRBV7-6 and TRBJ1-4, with D possibly TRBD1 on 5 matching bases. V lost 1 base and J lost 2, with 14 bases in between. This CDR3 is built from 17 residues. Germline-derived CDR1 and CDR2 are SGHVS and FNYEAQ. CDR3 amino acids: CASSLVGGVTTNEKLFF. CDR3 sequence (DNA): TGTGCCAGCAGCTTAGTTGGGGGGGTCACGACTAATGAAAAACTGTTTTTT.

This chain links TRBV7-8 with TRBJ1-4, with 10 bases fitting TRBD1. The CDR3 sequence is 16 residues long. Per the germline V gene, CDR1 is SGHVS and CDR2 is FQNEAQ. J was trimmed by 3 bases and V by 5 bases; bases with no gene match: 6. As DNA, the CDR3 is TGTGCCAGCAGCCTCGGACAGGGGGTGCCTAATGAAAAACTGTTTTTT. Translation gives CASSLGQGVPNEKLFF. The full variable domain, rest sourced from reference TRBV7-8 and TRBJ1-4, is GAGVSQSPRYKVAKRGQDVALRCDPISGHVSLFWYQQALGQGPEFLTYFQNEAQLDKSGLPSDRFFAERPEGSVSTLKIQRTQQEDSAVYLCASSLGQGVPNEKLFFGSGTQLSVL.

The chain combines TRBV9 with TRBJ2-5, with 10 bases fitting TRBD2. The CDR3 is made up of 15 amino acids. Per the germline V gene, CDR1 is SGDLS and CDR2 is YYNGEE. Trimming cost V 2 bases and J 5 bases; bases outside gene matches: 6. The CDR3 loop is CASSVWLAGDETQYF. The CDR3 DNA follows: TGTGCCAGCAGCGTCTGGCTAGCGGGGGACGAGACCCAGTACTTC.

V and J are TRBV18 and TRBJ1-2; TRBD1 matches at 10 bases. This CDR3 contains 18 residues. The J segment lost 2 bases and the V segment lost 0 bases, leaving 9 bases of the junction unmatched. Germline CDR1 is KGHSH and CDR2 is LQKENI. The CDR3 bases are TGTGCCAGCTCACCACCGTCGGGACAGGGGAGGGGGAACTATGGCTACACCTTC. It codes for CASSPPSGQGRGNYGYTF. The complete variable domain, with remaining parts taken from reference TRBV18 and TRBJ1-2, reads NAGVMQNPRHLVRRRGQEARLRCSPMKGHSHVYWYRQLPEEGLKFMVYLQKENIIDESGMPKERFSAEFPKEGPSILRIQQVVRGDSAAYFCASSPPSGQGRGNYGYTFGSGTRLTVV.

The chain has TRBV6-5 and TRBJ1-2; D is unclear. CDR3 size: 12 residues. The V end was cut by 4 bases, the J end by 7 bases, with 10 bases between. CDR1 and CDR2 (germline): MNHEY, SVGAGI. The CDR3 sequence is CASSSVRSGYTF. The DNA for the CDR3 is TGTGCCAGCAGTTCGGTAAGAAGTGGCTACACCTTC.